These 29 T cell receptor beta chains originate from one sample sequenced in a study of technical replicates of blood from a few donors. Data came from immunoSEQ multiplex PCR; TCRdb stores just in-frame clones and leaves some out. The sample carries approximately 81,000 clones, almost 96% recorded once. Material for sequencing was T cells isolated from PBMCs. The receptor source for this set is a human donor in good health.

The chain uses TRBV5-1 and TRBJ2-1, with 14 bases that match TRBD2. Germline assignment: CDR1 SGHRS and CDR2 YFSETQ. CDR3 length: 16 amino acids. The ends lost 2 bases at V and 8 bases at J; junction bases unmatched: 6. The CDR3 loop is CASSFRRGLAGDEQFF. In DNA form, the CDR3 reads TGCGCCAGCAGCTTCCGTAGGGGACTAGCGGGAGATGAGCAGTTCTTC.

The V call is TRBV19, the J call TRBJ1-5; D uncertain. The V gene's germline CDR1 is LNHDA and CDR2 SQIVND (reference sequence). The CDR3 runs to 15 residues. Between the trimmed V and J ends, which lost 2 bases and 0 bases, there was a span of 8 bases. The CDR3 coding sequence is TGTGCCAGTAGTATAATAGAATATAGCAATCAGCCCCAGCATTTT. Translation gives CASSIIEYSNQPQHF. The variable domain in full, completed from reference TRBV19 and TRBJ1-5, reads DGGITQSPKYLFRKEGQNVTLSCEQNLNHDAMYWYRQDPGQGLRLIYYSQIVNDFQKGDIAEGYSVSREKKESFPLTVTSAQKNPTAFYLCASSIIEYSNQPQHFGDGTRLSIL.

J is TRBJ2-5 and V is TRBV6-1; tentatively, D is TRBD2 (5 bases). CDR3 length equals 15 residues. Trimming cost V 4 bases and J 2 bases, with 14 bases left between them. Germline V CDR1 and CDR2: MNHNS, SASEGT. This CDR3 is CASSAAGLTQETQYF. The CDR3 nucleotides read TGTGCCAGCAGTGCTGCCGGACTGACACAAGAGACCCAGTACTTC.

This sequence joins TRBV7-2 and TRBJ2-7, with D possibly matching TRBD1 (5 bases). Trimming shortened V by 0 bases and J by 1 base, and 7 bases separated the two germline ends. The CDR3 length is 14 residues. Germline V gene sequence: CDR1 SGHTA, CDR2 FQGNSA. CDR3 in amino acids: CASSLARASYEQYF. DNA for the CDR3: TGTGCCAGCAGCTTAGCCAGGGCGTCCTACGAGCAGTACTTC. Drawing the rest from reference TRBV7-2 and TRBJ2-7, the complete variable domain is GAGVSQSPSNKVTEKGKDVELRCDPISGHTALYWYRQSLGQGLEFLIYFQGNSAPDKSGLPSDRFSAERTGGSVSTLTIQRTQQEDSAVYLCASSLARASYEQYFGPGTRLTVT.

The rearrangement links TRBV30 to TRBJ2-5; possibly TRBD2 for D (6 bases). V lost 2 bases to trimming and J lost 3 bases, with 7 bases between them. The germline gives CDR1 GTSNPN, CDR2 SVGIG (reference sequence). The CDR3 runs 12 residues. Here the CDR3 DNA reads TGTGCCTGGAGTACGGGAGAAGAGACCCAGTACTTC. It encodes CAWSTGEETQYF.

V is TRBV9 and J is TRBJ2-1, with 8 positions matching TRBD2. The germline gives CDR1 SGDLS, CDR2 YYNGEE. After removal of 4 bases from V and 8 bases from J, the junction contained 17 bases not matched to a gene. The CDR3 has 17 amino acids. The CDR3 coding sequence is TGTGCCAGCAGCTACACCGGGAGGGGCCTATTGTCCGATGAGCAGTTCTTC. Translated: CASSYTGRGLLSDEQFF.

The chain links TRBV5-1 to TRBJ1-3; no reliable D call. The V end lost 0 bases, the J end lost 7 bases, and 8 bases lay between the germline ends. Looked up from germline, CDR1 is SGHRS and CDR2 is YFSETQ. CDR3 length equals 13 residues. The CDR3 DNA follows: TGCGCCAGCAGCTTGGGAGAGGCCAACACCATATATTTT. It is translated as CASSLGEANTIYF.

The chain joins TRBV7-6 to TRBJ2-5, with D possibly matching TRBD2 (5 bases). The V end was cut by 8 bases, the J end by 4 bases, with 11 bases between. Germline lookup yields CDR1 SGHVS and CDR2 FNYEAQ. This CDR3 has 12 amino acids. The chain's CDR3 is CASRRLGETQYF. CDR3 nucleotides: TGTGCCAGCCGGAGGCTTGGAGAGACCCAGTACTTC. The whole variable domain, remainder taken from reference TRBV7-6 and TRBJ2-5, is GAGVSQSPRYKVTKRGQDVALRCDPISGHVSLYWYRQALGQGPEFLTYFNYEAQQDKSGLPNDRFSAERPEGSISTLTIQRTEQRDSAMYRCASRRLGETQYFGPGTRLLVL.

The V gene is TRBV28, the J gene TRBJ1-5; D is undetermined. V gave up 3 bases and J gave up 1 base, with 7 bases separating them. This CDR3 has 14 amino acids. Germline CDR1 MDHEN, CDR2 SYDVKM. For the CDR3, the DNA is TGTGCCAGCAGTTTCCTAGGCAGCAATCAGCCCCAGCATTTT. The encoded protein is CASSFLGSNQPQHF.

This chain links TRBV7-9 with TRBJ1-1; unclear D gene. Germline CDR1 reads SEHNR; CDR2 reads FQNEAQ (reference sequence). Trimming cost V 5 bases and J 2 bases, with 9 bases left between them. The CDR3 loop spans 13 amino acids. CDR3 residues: CASSNSFNTEAFF. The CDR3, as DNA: TGTGCCAGCAGCAATAGTTTTAACACTGAAGCTTTCTTT.

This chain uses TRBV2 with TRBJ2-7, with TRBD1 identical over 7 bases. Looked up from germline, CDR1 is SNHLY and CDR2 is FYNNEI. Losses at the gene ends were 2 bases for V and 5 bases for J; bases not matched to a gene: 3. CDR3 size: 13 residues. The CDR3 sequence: CASSEIQGDEQYF. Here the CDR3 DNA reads TGTGCCAGCAGTGAAATCCAGGGGGACGAGCAGTACTTC.

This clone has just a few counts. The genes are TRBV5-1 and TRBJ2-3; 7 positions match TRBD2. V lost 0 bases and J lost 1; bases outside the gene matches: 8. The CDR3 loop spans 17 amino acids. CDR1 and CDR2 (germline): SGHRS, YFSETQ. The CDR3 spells CASSLESATSGTDTQYF. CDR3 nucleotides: TGCGCCAGCAGCTTGGAGTCGGCTACTAGCGGCACAGATACGCAGTATTTT.

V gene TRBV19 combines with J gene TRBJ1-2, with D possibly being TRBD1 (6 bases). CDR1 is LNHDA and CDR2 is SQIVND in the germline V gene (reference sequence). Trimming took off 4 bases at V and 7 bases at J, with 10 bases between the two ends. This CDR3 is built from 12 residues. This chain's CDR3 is CASSTQGSGYTF. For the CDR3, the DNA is TGTGCCAGTAGTACCCAGGGGTCTGGCTACACCTTC.

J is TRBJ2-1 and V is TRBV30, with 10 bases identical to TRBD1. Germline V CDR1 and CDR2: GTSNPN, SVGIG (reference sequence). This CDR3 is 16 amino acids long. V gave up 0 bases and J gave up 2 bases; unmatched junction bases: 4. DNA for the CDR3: TGTGCCTGGAGTGTTCTAGGGACAGGGGCCTACAATGAGCAGTTCTTC. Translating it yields CAWSVLGTGAYNEQFF. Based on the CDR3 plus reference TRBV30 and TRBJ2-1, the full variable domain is SQTIHQWPATLVQPVGSPLSLECTVEGTSNPNLYWYRQAAGRGLQLLFYSVGIGQISSEVPQNLSASRPQDRQFILSSKKLLLSDSGFYLCAWSVLGTGAYNEQFFGPGTRLTVL.

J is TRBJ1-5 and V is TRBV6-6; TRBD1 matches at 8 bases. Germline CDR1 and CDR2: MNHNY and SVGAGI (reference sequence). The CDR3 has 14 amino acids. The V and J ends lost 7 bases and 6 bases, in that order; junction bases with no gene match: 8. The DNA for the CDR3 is TGTGCCAGCACCCGAGGGGGGACAGGTCAGCCCCAGCATTTT. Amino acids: CASTRGGTGQPQHF.

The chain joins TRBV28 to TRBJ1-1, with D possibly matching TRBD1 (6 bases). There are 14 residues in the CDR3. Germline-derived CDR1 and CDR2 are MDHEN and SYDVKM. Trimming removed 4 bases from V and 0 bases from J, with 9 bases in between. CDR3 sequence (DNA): TGTGCCAGCAGTTCCCACAGGGTGAACACTGAAGCTTTCTTT. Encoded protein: CASSSHRVNTEAFF.

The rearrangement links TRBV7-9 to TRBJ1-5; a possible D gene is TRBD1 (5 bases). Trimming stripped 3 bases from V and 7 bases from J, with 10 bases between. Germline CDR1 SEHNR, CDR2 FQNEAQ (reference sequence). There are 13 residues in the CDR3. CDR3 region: CASSFDGGQPQHF. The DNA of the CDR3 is TGTGCCAGCAGCTTCGACGGGGGGCAGCCCCAGCATTTT.

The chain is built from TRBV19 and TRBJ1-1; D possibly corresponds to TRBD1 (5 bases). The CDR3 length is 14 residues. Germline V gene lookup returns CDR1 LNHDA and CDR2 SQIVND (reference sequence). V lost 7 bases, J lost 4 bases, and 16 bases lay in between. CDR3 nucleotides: TGTGCCAGTAAATTGGGCGCGGGGGTCACTGAAGCTTTCTTT. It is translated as CASKLGAGVTEAFF.

In nucleotides, the CDR3 is TGTGCCAGCAGCGTAGGTGGTGCGGGAGGCCAAGAGACCCAGTACTTC. Its translation: CASSVGGAGGQETQYF. The chain employs TRBV9 and TRBJ2-5; the match to TRBD2 covers 8 bases. V was pared by 0 bases and J by 1 base, with 5 bases of the junction left unmatched. This CDR3 is built from 16 residues. From germline, CDR1 is SGDLS and CDR2 YYNGEE.

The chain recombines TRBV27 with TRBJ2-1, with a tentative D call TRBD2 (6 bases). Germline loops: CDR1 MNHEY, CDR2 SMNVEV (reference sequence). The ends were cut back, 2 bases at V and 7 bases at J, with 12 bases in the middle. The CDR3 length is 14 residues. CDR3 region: CASSLGGLRNEQFF. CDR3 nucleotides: TGTGCCAGCAGTTTAGGAGGGCTTCGGAATGAGCAGTTCTTC.

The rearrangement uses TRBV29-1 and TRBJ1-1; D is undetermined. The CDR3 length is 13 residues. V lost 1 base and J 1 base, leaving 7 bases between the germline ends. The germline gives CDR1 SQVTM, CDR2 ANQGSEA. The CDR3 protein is CSVEGGKNTEAFF. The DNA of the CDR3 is TGCAGCGTTGAAGGAGGGAAGAACACTGAAGCTTTCTTT.

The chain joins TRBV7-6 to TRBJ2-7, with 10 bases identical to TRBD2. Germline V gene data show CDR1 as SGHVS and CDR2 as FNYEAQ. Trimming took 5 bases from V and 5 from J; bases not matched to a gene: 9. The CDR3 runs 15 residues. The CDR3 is CASSKIPSGSHEQYF. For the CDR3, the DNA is TGTGCCAGCAGCAAGATCCCTAGCGGGAGCCACGAGCAGTACTTC.

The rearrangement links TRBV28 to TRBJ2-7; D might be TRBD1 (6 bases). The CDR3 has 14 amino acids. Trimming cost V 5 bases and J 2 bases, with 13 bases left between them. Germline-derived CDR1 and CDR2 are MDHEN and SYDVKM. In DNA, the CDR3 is TGTGCCAGCAGTCCAGGACAGAAGCCCTACGAGCAGTACTTC. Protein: CASSPGQKPYEQYF.

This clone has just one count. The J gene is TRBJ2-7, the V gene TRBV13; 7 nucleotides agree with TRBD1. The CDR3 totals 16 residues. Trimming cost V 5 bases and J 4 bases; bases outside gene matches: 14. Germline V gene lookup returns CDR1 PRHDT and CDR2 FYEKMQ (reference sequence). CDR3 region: CASSLRTGPYHYEQYF. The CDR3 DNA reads TGTGCCAGCAGCCTCCGGACAGGTCCCTATCATTACGAGCAGTACTTC.

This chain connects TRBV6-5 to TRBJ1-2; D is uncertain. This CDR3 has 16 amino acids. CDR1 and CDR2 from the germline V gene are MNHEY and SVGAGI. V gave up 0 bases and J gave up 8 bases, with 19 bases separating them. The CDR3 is CASSYSFYSRGGGYTF. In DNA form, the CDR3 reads TGTGCCAGCAGTTACTCGTTTTATTCTCGGGGAGGAGGCTACACCTTC.

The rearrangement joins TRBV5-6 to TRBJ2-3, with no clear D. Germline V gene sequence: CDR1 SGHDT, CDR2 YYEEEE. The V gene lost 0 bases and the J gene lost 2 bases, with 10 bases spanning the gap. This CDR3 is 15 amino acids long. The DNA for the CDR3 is TGTGCCAGCAGCTTGGTTCCTCACTACACAGATACGCAGTATTTT. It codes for CASSLVPHYTDTQYF.

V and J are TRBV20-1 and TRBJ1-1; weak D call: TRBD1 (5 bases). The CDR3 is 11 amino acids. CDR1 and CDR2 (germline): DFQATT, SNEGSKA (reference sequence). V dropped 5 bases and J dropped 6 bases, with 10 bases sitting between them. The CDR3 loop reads CSASRQSEAFF. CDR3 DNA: TGCAGTGCTTCTAGACAGTCTGAAGCTTTCTTT.

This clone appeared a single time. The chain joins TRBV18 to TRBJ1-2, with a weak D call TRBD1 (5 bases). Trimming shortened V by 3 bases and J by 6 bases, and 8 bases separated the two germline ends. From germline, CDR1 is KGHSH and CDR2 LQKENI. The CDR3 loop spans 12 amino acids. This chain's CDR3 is CASSPQGNGYTF. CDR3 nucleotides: TGTGCCAGCTCACCCCAGGGTAATGGCTACACCTTC.

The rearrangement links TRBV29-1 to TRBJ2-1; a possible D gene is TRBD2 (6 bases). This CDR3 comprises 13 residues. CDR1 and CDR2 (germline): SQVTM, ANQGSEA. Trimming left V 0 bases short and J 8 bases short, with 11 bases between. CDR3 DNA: TGCAGCGTTGAAGATGAGACTAGTTATGAGCAGTTCTTC. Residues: CSVEDETSYEQFF.